Listed below are T cell receptor beta chains from one sample, sequenced in a study of a mutant IDH1 vaccine in newly diagnosed glioma. Profiled with immunoSEQ multiplex PCR; TCRdb holds only in-frame clones, not every one. The sample has around 57,000 clones; about 88% are singletons. These receptors lack a known antigen. The starting material was PBMCs, obtained from a glioma patient whose treatment included an IDH1 peptide vaccine. These receptors were taken from a man aged 35-49 years with glioma. Each CDR3 is given with its conserved first and last residue. Each record gives: V gene, D gene, clone size, J gene, CDR3 DNA, CDR3 protein. A D gene is named only where the DNA matches it firmly. Rows may omit the clone size; those that give it use once, few, many or a size class.

>TRBV27|TRBD1|once|TRBJ1-5
TGTGCCAGCAGGAGGACAGGGGATCGCAATCAGCCCCAGCATTTT
CASRRTGDRNQPQHF
>TRBV6-1|.|few|TRBJ2-1
TGTGCCAGCATGGTGGAGGGTGGAAGTGAGCAGTTCTTC
CASMVEGGSEQFF
>TRBV4-1|.|.|TRBJ1-1
TGCGCCAGCAGCCAATCGGGGGGGCCGAGGACTGAAGCTTTCTTT
CASSQSGGPRTEAFF
>TRBV7-2|.|.|TRBJ1-4
TGTGCCAGCAGTAAAACGGGGGAGAGCGTGCCTGAAAAACTGTTTTTT
CASSKTGESVPEKLFF
>TRBV2|.|.|TRBJ1-6
TGTGCCATCGCTCTTTGGACAGCCAATTCACCCCTCCACTTT
CAIALWTANSPLHF
>TRBV27|.|.|TRBJ2-5
TGTGCCAGCAGTCCCTCCCCCCGTAGGGTTGGCGAGACCCAGTACTTC
CASSPSPRRVGETQYF
>TRBV2|.|.|TRBJ2-2
TGTGCCAGCAGAGTTGCCGGGGAGCTGTTTTTT
CASRVAGELFF
>TRBV30|.|.|TRBJ1-1
TGTGCCTGGAGTGCGACTTTGAACACTGAAGCTTTCTTT
CAWSATLNTEAFF
>TRBV27|.|.|TRBJ1-3
TGTGCCAGCAGTACCGGACGGACCTCTGGAAACACCATATATTTT
CASSTGRTSGNTIYF
>TRBV18|.|.|TRBJ2-5
TGTGCCAGCTCACCAGGGGGAGAGACCCAGTACTTC
CASSPGGETQYF
>TRBV15|.|.|TRBJ2-7
TGTGCCACCAGCAGAAATCGGGACTCTTCATACGCCCAGTACTTC
CATSRNRDSSYAQYF